The 8 T cell receptor beta chains below were found in one sample sequenced in a study of blood T cells in healthy people across ages. Next came a second PCR, run for roughly 6 to 11 cycles, which used a sample-barcoded 5' primer along with a J-beta primer mix. TCRdb fed the 5' RACE reads into MiXCR, producing one record per CDR3 protein. The table has approximately 1.5 million distinct CDR3 sequences, roughly 43% seen once. The specimen was blood. The receptors were gathered from a woman aged 18 to 35 in good health.

This chain uses TRBV24-1 with TRBJ2-1, with D perhaps TRBD2 (5 bases). The germline CDR1 and CDR2 sequences are KGHDR and SFDVKD. The CDR3 covers 16 residues. Trimming cost V 2 bases and J 7 bases, with 17 bases left between them. CDR3 DNA: TGTGCCACCAGTGATTCTGCCCACGTATCGGGGAATGAGCAGTTCTTC. It translates to CATSDSAHVSGNEQFF.

The chain recombines TRBV9 with TRBJ2-3; 7 positions match TRBD2. The germline CDR1 and CDR2 sequences are SGDLS and YYNGEE. Trimming cost V 1 base and J 5 bases; bases outside gene matches: 4. CDR3 length equals 14 residues. Written as DNA, the CDR3 is TGTGCCAGCAGCGTATGGGGGAGGGAAGATACGCAGTATTTT. Translating gives CASSVWGREDTQYF. Full variable domain (remainder filled in from reference TRBV9 and TRBJ2-3): DSGVTQTPKHLITATGQRVTLRCSPRSGDLSVYWYQQSLDQGLQFLIQYYNGEERAKGNILERFSAQQFPDLHSELNLSSLELGDSALYFCASSVWGREDTQYFGPGTRLTVL.

As DNA, the CDR3 is TGTGCCAGCAGCTTGGGGGTTTCGCCGCACACCTTC. Translation: CASSLGVSPHTF. The genes are TRBV13 and TRBJ1-2; a weak D match, TRBD1 (5 bases). CDR3 length: 12 amino acids. V gave up 3 bases and J gave up 12 bases, with 14 bases separating them. The germline gives CDR1 PRHDT, CDR2 FYEKMQ (reference sequence).

This clonotype has only one observation. Here the CDR3 DNA reads TGTGCCAGCCACACAGGGGGCTCCGGGGCCAACGTCCTGACTTTC. Translated: CASHTGGSGANVLTF. This chain uses TRBV6-2 or TRBV6-3 with TRBJ2-6; TRBD1 matches at 9 bases. The CDR3 spans 15 residues. After removal of 8 bases from V and 4 bases from J, the junction contained 6 bases not matched to a gene. CDR1 and CDR2 from the germline V gene are MNHEY and SVGEGT.

This clonotype was seen many times. The genes are TRBV7-8 and TRBJ1-1; 8 bases map to TRBD1. V lost 5 bases to trimming and J lost 1 base; unmatched junction nucleotides: 9. This CDR3 contains 16 residues. Germline CDR1 is SGHVS and CDR2 is FQNEAQ. The CDR3 region has the DNA TGTGCCAGCAGCCCCGGTCGGACAGGGAGGAACACTGAAGCTTTCTTT. Translated: CASSPGRTGRNTEAFF.

The gene calls are TRBV6-1 and TRBJ2-1; tentative D call: TRBD1 (5 bases). Germline loops: CDR1 MNHNS, CDR2 SASEGT. The length of the CDR3 is 16 residues. Trimming shortened V by 8 bases and J by 3 bases, and 20 bases separated the two germline ends. CDR3 nucleotides: TGTGCCAGCTACGGAAACCAGGGCCACCGCTACAATGAGCAGTTCTTC. It specifies CASYGNQGHRYNEQFF.

This clonotype has ten or more counts. The V and J genes are TRBV6-6 and TRBJ2-7; D assignment may be TRBD1 or TRBD2 (5 bases each). Germline CDR1 and CDR2: MNHNY and SVGAGI (reference sequence). The CDR3 contains 15 residues. The V and J ends lost 1 base and 1 base respectively, with 11 bases between them. This CDR3 is CASSYWDVVSYEQYF. DNA for the CDR3: TGTGCCAGCAGTTACTGGGACGTCGTTTCCTACGAGCAGTACTTC.

The chain is built from TRBV18 and TRBJ2-1; D remains ambiguous. V lost 3 bases and J lost 0, with 15 bases in between. CDR1 KGHSH and CDR2 LQKENI come from the germline V gene. This CDR3 contains 17 residues. In DNA, the CDR3 is TGTGCCAGCTCACCGACCTTGGCAAGGAGCTCCTACAATGAGCAGTTCTTC. It is translated as CASSPTLARSSYNEQFF. Based on the CDR3 plus reference TRBV18 and TRBJ2-1, the full variable domain is NAGVMQNPRHLVRRRGQEARLRCSPMKGHSHVYWYRQLPEEGLKFMVYLQKENIIDESGMPKERFSAEFPKEGPSILRIQQVVRGDSAAYFCASSPTLARSSYNEQFFGPGTRLTVL.